The entry that follows covers one T cell receptor (beta chain) sequence. The data derive from a study of blood T cell repertoires in COVID-19. About the study: Samples came from the United States, Italy and Spain, spanning acute and convalescent COVID-19. PBMCs, B-cell-depleted T cells, or T cells provided the cDNA or gDNA that made up the material.

The V and J ends lost 1 base and 4 bases respectively, with 8 bases between them. The germline gives CDR1 LNHNV, CDR2 YYDKDF (reference sequence). This CDR3 has 15 residues. Sequencing used immunoSEQ multiplex PCR; TCRdb keeps in-frame clones, though not all of them. The table has 100,000 to 120,000 clones, approximately 80% seen once; the top ten hold over 9%. Sequenced material: peripheral blood. The sequence derives from an older woman with acute or convalescent COVID-19. The J gene is TRBJ2-6, the V gene TRBV15; D unclear. The CDR3 here is CATSRGATGANVLTF. The CDR3 DNA sequence: TGTGCCACCAGCAGAGGGGCGACGGGGGCCAACGTCCTGACTTTC.